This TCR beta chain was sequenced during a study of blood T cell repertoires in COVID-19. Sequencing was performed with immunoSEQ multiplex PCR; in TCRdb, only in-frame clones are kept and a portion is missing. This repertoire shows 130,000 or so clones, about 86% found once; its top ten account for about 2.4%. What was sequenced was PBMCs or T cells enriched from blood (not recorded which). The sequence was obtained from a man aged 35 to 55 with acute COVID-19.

CDR3 protein: CASSLGGGYNEQFF. The CDR3 DNA reads as TGTGCCAGCAGTTTGGGCGGGGGATACAATGAGCAGTTCTTC. The gene calls are TRBV27 and TRBJ2-1; TRBD2 agrees at 7 bases. The CDR3 spans 14 residues. V lost 3 bases, J lost 4 bases, and 3 bases stayed unmatched. Germline-derived CDR1 and CDR2 are MNHEY and SMNVEV (reference sequence).